These 31 T cell receptor beta chains were all obtained from the same sample, sequenced in a study of blood T cell repertoires in COVID-19. TCRdb's table, derived via immunoSEQ multiplex PCR, lists solely in-frame clones and lacks some. The sample has tens of thousands of clones; 82% are singletons. Material: peripheral blood. All receptors derive from a human donor in a cohort sampled during active COVID-19.

The chain carries TRBV27 and TRBJ1-5; 11 nucleotides agree with TRBD1. Germline CDR1 MNHEY, CDR2 SMNVEV (reference sequence). With V trimmed by 5 bases and J by 1 base, 4 bases remained unmatched. There are 16 residues in the CDR3. For the CDR3, the DNA is TGTGCCAGCAGTCCGGGACAGGGGGGAAGCAATCAGCCCCAGCATTTT. Its protein product is CASSPGQGGSNQPQHF.

The J gene is TRBJ2-3, the V gene TRBV9; 8 positions match TRBD1. The V gene's germline CDR1 is SGDLS and CDR2 YYNGEE. The CDR3 consists of 16 residues. The J segment lost 4 bases and the V segment lost 0 bases, leaving 7 bases of the junction unmatched. The CDR3 DNA is TGTGCCAGCAGCGTAGACGCAGGGGGCTTCCCAGATACGCAGTATTTT. Its translation: CASSVDAGGFPDTQYF.

Concerning this clone itself: It is unclear where the CDR3 begins or ends on the DNA, so no DNA is shown, and the CDR3 is as TCRdb lists it. The genes are TRBV6-2 or TRBV6-3 and TRBJ2-7; no DNA check was done on the table's D call, TRBD2. Germline CDR1 is MNHEY and CDR2 is SVGEGT. Including both end residues, the CDR3 is 13 amino acids long. The CDR3 here is CASSYVGPGEQYF.

The chain couples TRBV19 to TRBJ2-3, with TRBD2 matching over 10 bases. Trimming took 3 bases from V and 5 from J; bases not matched to a gene: 5. Germline values: CDR1 LNHDA, CDR2 SQIVND (reference sequence). This CDR3 is built from 15 residues. The CDR3 region has the DNA TGTGCCAGTAGTATTCCTAGCGGGAGTAAAGATACGCAGTATTTT. Translation: CASSIPSGSKDTQYF.

V is TRBV23-1 and J is TRBJ2-5; TRBD2 matches at 14 bases. TRBV23-1 is known as an ORF, though its function is uncertain. This CDR3 is 16 amino acids long. Losses at the gene ends were 2 bases for V and 3 bases for J; bases not matched to a gene: 2. CDR3 DNA: TGCGCCAGCAGTCAACTGACTAGCGGGAGGGAAGAGACCCAGTACTTC. Translation: CASSQLTSGREETQYF.

This chain links TRBV24-1 with TRBJ2-2; 14 positions match TRBD2. The germline CDR1 and CDR2 sequences are KGHDR and SFDVKD. The CDR3 has 14 residues. Unmatched junction bases numbered 0, after V lost 7 bases and J lost 6 bases. CDR3 region: CATRGLAGAGELFF. The CDR3 DNA sequence: TGTGCCACCAGGGGACTAGCGGGAGCCGGGGAGCTGTTTTTT.

J is TRBJ1-5 and V is TRBV4-1; D gene unclear. The CDR3 spans 13 residues. V lost 1 base to trimming and J lost 5 bases, with 6 bases between them. Germline loops: CDR1 MGHRA, CDR2 YSYEKL. The CDR3 DNA sequence: TGCGCCAGCAGCCAAGGGGCTGATCAGCCCCAGCATTTT. Its translation: CASSQGADQPQHF.

The rearrangement uses TRBV7-3 and TRBJ2-1; 11 bases match TRBD2. Germline CDR1 is SGHTA and CDR2 is FQGTGA. This CDR3 is built from 16 residues. After removal of 5 bases from V and 8 bases from J, the junction contained 11 bases not matched to a gene. The CDR3 DNA sequence: TGTGCCAGCAGCCCCCGAACTAGCGGGAGTTATGATGAGCAGTTCTTC. Residues: CASSPRTSGSYDEQFF.

The table lists this clone with a count of one. DNA for the CDR3: TGTGCCAGCACCAGGGACGGGACAGGGACCTACGAGCAGTACTTC. Amino acids: CASTRDGTGTYEQYF. This chain connects TRBV6-5 to TRBJ2-7, with 9 nucleotides matching TRBD1. The CDR3 runs to 15 residues. With 7 bases clipped from V and 2 bases from J, the junction kept 9 bases outside the gene matches. Germline V lookup: CDR1 MNHEY, CDR2 SVGAGI.

The chain employs TRBV2 and TRBJ1-1, with TRBD1 as a possible D gene (5 bases). The CDR3 extends over 16 amino acids. Trimming removed 2 bases from V and 0 bases from J, with 13 bases in between. Germline V lookup: CDR1 SNHLY, CDR2 FYNNEI. CDR3 protein: CASSEKGLGVNTEAFF. Written as DNA, the CDR3 is TGTGCCAGCAGTGAAAAGGGGCTAGGGGTGAACACTGAAGCTTTCTTT.

The chain recombines TRBV5-1 with TRBJ2-1; no firm D call. V was trimmed by 0 bases and J by 5 bases, leaving 3 bases between them. Germline CDR1 and CDR2: SGHRS and YFSETQ. This CDR3 contains 12 residues. The CDR3 nucleotides read TGCGCCAGCAGCTTGGCCAACAATGAGCAGTTCTTC. This sequence encodes CASSLANNEQFF.

The chain's CDR3 is CAISGESDTQYF. In DNA form, the CDR3 reads TGTGCCATCAGTGGGGAGTCAGATACGCAGTATTTT. V is TRBV10-3 and J is TRBJ2-3; a possible D gene is TRBD2 (5 bases). Trimming left V 4 bases short and J 4 bases short, with 6 bases between. This CDR3 is built from 12 residues. Germline V gene data show CDR1 as ENHRY and CDR2 as SYGVKD.

This chain joins TRBV18 and TRBJ2-5; D perhaps matches TRBD2 (5 bases). The CDR3 loop spans 15 amino acids. Trimming left V 0 bases short and J 3 bases short, with 11 bases between. The germline gives CDR1 KGHSH, CDR2 LQKENI. The CDR3 DNA follows: TGTGCCAGCTCACCACCAGGACTGAGGGAAGAGACCCAGTACTTC. The encoded protein is CASSPPGLREETQYF.

The chain employs TRBV5-5 and TRBJ2-1, with D unclear. Deletions cut 4 bases from V and 2 bases from J, with 19 bases between. Germline lookup yields CDR1 SGHKS and CDR2 YYEKEE (reference sequence). The CDR3 loop spans 17 amino acids. The CDR3 sequence: CASSPLVPQATYNEQFF. The CDR3 nucleotides read TGTGCCAGCAGCCCCCTTGTTCCGCAGGCCACCTACAATGAGCAGTTCTTC.

The rearrangement links TRBV9 to TRBJ2-1, with 9 bases identical to TRBD2. Germline loops: CDR1 SGDLS, CDR2 YYNGEE. CDR3 size: 15 residues. The ends lost 4 bases at V and 2 bases at J; junction bases unmatched: 4. The CDR3 DNA reads as TGTGCCAGCAGCTCCAGCGGGGGGCCCTACAATGAGCAGTTCTTC. Its translation: CASSSSGGPYNEQFF.

The V gene is TRBV7-2, the J gene TRBJ1-4, with TRBD1 as a possible D gene (5 bases). Germline CDR1 is SGHTA and CDR2 is FQGNSA. The CDR3 is 13 amino acids. Between the trimmed V and J ends, which lost 7 bases and 4 bases, there was a span of 10 bases. The CDR3 sequence: CASTAGHNEKLFF. The CDR3 DNA reads as TGTGCCAGCACCGCAGGGCATAATGAAAAACTGTTTTTT.

This sequence joins TRBV4-3 and TRBJ2-1; the match to TRBD2 covers 8 bases. CDR1 LGHNA and CDR2 YSLEER come from the germline V gene. The CDR3 has 14 amino acids. CDR3: CATTPGLGDREQFF. The CDR3 nucleotides read TGCGCGACCACCCCGGGACTAGGTGATCGTGAGCAGTTCTTC.

Only a few counts were recorded for this clone. The rearrangement uses TRBV11-3 and TRBJ2-2, with D tentatively TRBD1 (6 bases). CDR3 size: 17 residues. Between the trimmed V and J ends, which lost 0 bases and 0 bases, there was a span of 11 bases. Germline CDR1 is SGHNT and CDR2 is YENEEA. The CDR3 protein is CASSLDHRASNTGELFF. DNA of the CDR3: TGTGCCAGCAGCTTAGATCACAGGGCCTCGAACACCGGGGAGCTGTTTTTT. The full variable domain, with the rest looked up from reference TRBV11-3 and TRBJ2-2, is EAGVVQSPRYKIIEKKQPVAFWCNPISGHNTLYWYLQNLGQGPELLIRYENEEAVDDSQLPKDRFSAERLKGVDSTLKIQPAELGDSAVYLCASSLDHRASNTGELFFGEGSRLTVL.

The rearrangement joins TRBV5-4 to TRBJ1-6; no reliable D call. V was shortened by 5 bases and J by 4 bases, with 4 bases between the two germline ends. This CDR3 contains 12 residues. CDR1 is SGHNT, CDR2 YYREEE, per germline (reference sequence). CDR3 coding DNA: TGTGCCAGCAGGACATATAATTCACCCCTCCACTTT. Its protein product is CASRTYNSPLHF.

This clone occurred once. The chain links TRBV12-3 or TRBV12-4 to TRBJ2-7; possibly TRBD1 for D (5 bases). V was cut by 7 bases and J by 3 bases, with 10 bases left in between. This CDR3 spans 12 amino acids. The CDR3 spells CASTFQGYEQYF. Here the CDR3 DNA reads TGTGCCAGCACTTTCCAGGGCTACGAGCAGTACTTC.

This clone was observed a few times. J is TRBJ1-5 and V is TRBV11-2, with 8 bases that match TRBD1. The V and J ends lost 5 bases and 8 bases, in that order; junction bases with no gene match: 14. The germline V gene encodes CDR1 SGHAT and CDR2 FQNNGV. This CDR3 spans 16 amino acids. The DNA of the CDR3 is TGTGCCAGCAGCCCGCGGACAGGGAGACCTCATGAGCCCCAGCATTTT. Residues: CASSPRTGRPHEPQHF.

This clone was observed a handful of times. J is TRBJ2-7 and V is TRBV6-2 or TRBV6-3; no firm D call. CDR3 length equals 11 residues. Germline lookup yields CDR1 MNHEY and CDR2 SVGEGT. Deletions cut 5 bases from V and 6 bases from J, with 8 bases between. The CDR3 bases are TGTGCCAGCAGTGGGCGAAGCGAGCAGTACTTC. This codes for CASSGRSEQYF.

This sequence joins TRBV6-2 or TRBV6-3 and TRBJ1-1, with D possibly TRBD1 on 5 matching bases. Looked up from germline, CDR1 is MNHEY and CDR2 is SVGEGT. V lost 5 bases and J 8 bases, leaving 18 bases between the germline ends. The CDR3 spans 14 residues. This chain's CDR3 is CASSDPGTNLEAFF. Here the CDR3 DNA reads TGTGCCAGCAGTGACCCCGGGACTAACTTAGAAGCTTTCTTT.

The chain employs TRBV12-5 and TRBJ2-5; D is unclear. This CDR3 contains 16 residues. V gave up 2 bases and J gave up 4 bases, with 17 bases separating them. CDR1 is LGHNT, CDR2 FRNRAP, per germline. The CDR3 here is CASGLWQAAARETQYF. In nucleotides, the CDR3 is TGTGCTAGTGGTTTGTGGCAGGCCGCAGCCCGAGAGACCCAGTACTTC. Drawing the rest from reference TRBV12-5 and TRBJ2-5, the complete variable domain is DARVTQTPRHKVTEMGQEVTMRCQPILGHNTVFWYRQTMMQGLELLAYFRNRAPLDDSGMPKDRFSAEMPDATLATLKIQPSEPRDSAVYFCASGLWQAAARETQYFGPGTRLLVL.

With respect to this clone: Distinct nucleotide sequences in the sample also encode this CDR3. The rearrangement uses TRBV12-3 or TRBV12-4 and TRBJ1-2; 7 bases are shared with TRBD1. The junction had 3 bases not matched to a gene; V was cut back by 6 bases and J by 2 bases. The CDR3 is made up of 13 amino acids. CDR3 bases: TGTGCCAGCAGGGGGACAGCCAACTATGGCTACACCTTC. Encoded protein: CASRGTANYGYTF.

The chain recombines TRBV5-3 with TRBJ2-7; 7 nucleotides align to TRBD2. TRBV5-3 is an open reading frame whose function is uncertain. J gave up 5 bases and V 3 bases, and 14 bases lay outside the gene matches. The CDR3 covers 16 residues. The CDR3 DNA reads as TGTGCCAGAAGCTCGGCGTACGGGGGGTCATCTCACGAGCAGTACTTC. Amino acid sequence: CARSSAYGGSSHEQYF.

The sample holds one count of this clone. This chain links TRBV28 with TRBJ2-7; 9 nucleotides line up with TRBD2. Per the germline V gene, CDR1 is MDHEN and CDR2 is SYDVKM. V shed 2 bases, J shed 0 bases, and the junction held 11 bases outside the gene matches. The CDR3 covers 18 residues. The chain's CDR3 is CASSLIVSGRTFSYEQYF. The CDR3 DNA reads TGTGCCAGCAGTTTAATTGTAAGCGGGAGGACTTTCTCCTACGAGCAGTACTTC.

This clone was seen once. The chain combines TRBV2 with TRBJ1-1; possibly TRBD1 for D (6 bases). The CDR3 loop spans 15 amino acids. Germline-derived CDR1 and CDR2 are SNHLY and FYNNEI. Trimming cost V 7 bases and J 3 bases, with 18 bases left between them. The CDR3 DNA is TGTGCCAGCAAGGTCCAGGGGATTATGTACACTGAAGCTTTCTTT. It is translated as CASKVQGIMYTEAFF. Full variable domain (missing parts from reference TRBV2 and TRBJ1-1): EPEVTQTPSHQVTQMGQEVILRCVPISNHLYFYWYRQILGQKVEFLVSFYNNEISEKSEIFDDQFSVERPDGSNFTLKIRSTKLEDSAMYFCASKVQGIMYTEAFFGQGTRLTVV.

The chain combines TRBV12-3 or TRBV12-4 with TRBJ1-1, with unresolved D. V lost 9 bases and J 4 bases, leaving 12 bases between the germline ends. The CDR3 has 12 residues. CDR3 region: CASQTPGTEAFF. CDR3 sequence (DNA): TGTGCCAGTCAGACCCCGGGCACTGAAGCTTTCTTT.

The V call is TRBV24-1, the J call TRBJ2-1, with D possibly matching TRBD1 (5 bases). The CDR3 loop spans 16 amino acids. Between the trimmed V and J ends, which lost 4 bases and 0 bases, there was a span of 12 bases. Germline lookup yields CDR1 KGHDR and CDR2 SFDVKD. The CDR3 DNA reads TGTGCCACCAGTGAGAACACAGGTACCTCCTACAATGAGCAGTTCTTC. It codes for CATSENTGTSYNEQFF.

This clone has just one count. The rearrangement joins TRBV4-1 to TRBJ2-7, with a possible D match to TRBD1 (5 bases). The V gene lost 2 bases and the J gene lost 3 bases, with 14 bases spanning the gap. Germline CDR1 MGHRA, CDR2 YSYEKL. The CDR3 is 15 amino acids. The CDR3, as DNA: TGCGCCAGCAGCCAAAAGTGGACAAAGGGCTACGAGCAGTACTTC. Its translation is CASSQKWTKGYEQYF.